The entry below describes one T cell receptor (beta chain). Its target is unknown. Losses at the gene ends were 0 bases for V and 0 bases for J; bases not matched to a gene: 9. Germline assignment: CDR1 SGDLS and CDR2 YYNGEE. The CDR3 consists of 18 residues. This sample is part of a study of response to subunit inactivated influenza vaccine. Each CDR3 protein gets one entry after TCRdb re-called the RT-PCR reads with MiXCR. In the table there are a few hundred thousand distinct CDR3 sequences, about 11% of which are singletons. Whole-study results and caveats: That few new T cells are recruited by each seasonal influenza vaccination was the authors' suggestion.

The sample was also reused in another study, on T cells expressing NK-cell markers. That paper states: UMIs were included in TCR beta cDNA generated by 5'RACE template switching. The study found these clonotypes also leading the CD3+CD56-NKG2C+ fraction in a few donors.

The rearrangement joins TRBV9 to TRBJ2-3; TRBD2 matches 8 bases. The clonotype was recovered from a middle-aged man who received an inactivated influenza vaccine. This specimen was PBMCs from blood, taken on the day of vaccination. CDR3 loop: CASSVGGTSGTSTDTQYF. The DNA for the CDR3 is TGTGCCAGCAGCGTAGGAGGTACTAGCGGAACTAGCACAGATACGCAGTATTTT.